This T cell receptor beta chain was sequenced in a study of beta chain features in type 1 diabetes. Between the trimmed V and J ends, which lost 8 bases and 0 bases, there was a span of 5 bases. From germline, CDR1 is SNHLY and CDR2 FYNNEI. The CDR3 length is 11 residues. Expressed TCRB transcripts were sequenced after all isolated RNA was converted to cDNA. Clones were read by immunoSEQ multiplex PCR, and TCRdb kept only the in-frame ones, dropping some. Of some 300,000 clones listed, 7% to 9% are singletons. This receptor was identified in a woman under 30 in good health. The sequenced material came from central memory CD4+ T cells from blood. J is TRBJ2-7 and V is TRBV2; D unresolved. CDR3 sequence reads: CASGSSYEQYV. The CDR3 region has the DNA TGTGCCAGCGGAAGCTCCTACGAGCAGTACGTC.